A selection of T cell receptor beta chains follows, all from one sample in a study of read filtering for tumor transcriptome and immune sequencing. TCRdb re-derived calls from the reads in MiXCR, one entry per CDR3 protein. Of more than 100,000 distinct CDR3 sequences in the sample, approximately 13% were seen once. The sequencing input was a population of CD138-negative cells sorted from bone marrow. These receptors came from a donor at least 40 years old with multiple myeloma. Each CDR3 is given with its conserved first and last residue. A D gene is named only where the DNA matches it firmly. The size of a clone is reported for some rows only, either as once, few or many, or as a class for expanded clones.

d_call: -; v_call: TRBV7-9; clone_size: many; j_call: TRBJ2-1; cdr3_nt: TGTGCCAGCAGCGCCCGGTCGGGTTCCTACAATGAGCAGTTCTTC; cdr3_aa: CASSARSGSYNEQFF
d_call: -; v_call: TRBV7-9; clone_size: few; j_call: TRBJ2-7; cdr3_nt: TGTGCCAGCAGCGCCACCTCCTACGAGCAGTACTTC; cdr3_aa: CASSATSYEQYF
d_call: TRBD2; v_call: TRBV2; clone_size: many; j_call: TRBJ2-3; cdr3_nt: TGTGCCAGCAGTGGGGCTAGCGGAGGCACAGATACGCAGTATTTT; cdr3_aa: CASSGASGGTDTQYF
d_call: -; v_call: TRBV20-1; clone_size: many; j_call: TRBJ2-2; cdr3_nt: TGCAGTGCTAGACCCAAAAGATGGGCCTCGAACACCGGGGAGCTGTTTTTT; cdr3_aa: CSARPKRWASNTGELFF
d_call: TRBD1; v_call: TRBV29-1; clone_size: few; j_call: TRBJ2-5; cdr3_nt: TGCAGCGTCGCAACAGGGGGCTCGGAGACCCAGTACTTC; cdr3_aa: CSVATGGSETQYF
d_call: TRBD2; v_call: TRBV12-3/TRBV12-4; clone_size: many; j_call: TRBJ2-2; cdr3_nt: TGTGCCAGCAGTCTTAGCGGGGGGAACACCGGGGAGCTGTTTTTT; cdr3_aa: CASSLSGGNTGELFF
d_call: -; v_call: TRBV3-1; clone_size: many; j_call: TRBJ2-1; cdr3_nt: TGTGCCAGCAGCCAAGATAAGGCCAGGGGGGTCGGTGAGCAGTTCTTC; cdr3_aa: CASSQDKARGVGEQFF
d_call: TRBD2; v_call: TRBV18; clone_size: few; j_call: TRBJ2-3; cdr3_nt: TGTGCCAGCTCACCTTACCCGACTAGCGGGGGCACAGATACGCAGTATTTT; cdr3_aa: CASSPYPTSGGTDTQYF
d_call: TRBD1; v_call: TRBV11-2; clone_size: -; j_call: TRBJ2-3; cdr3_nt: TGTGCCAGCAGCTCCATCCGGGACAGGGGGAATACGCAGTATTTT; cdr3_aa: CASSSIRDRGNTQYF
d_call: -; v_call: TRBV11-3; clone_size: few; j_call: TRBJ2-3; cdr3_nt: TGTGCCAGCAGCTTATCGGAGGCAGCAGATACGCAGTATTTT; cdr3_aa: CASSLSEAADTQYF
d_call: -; v_call: TRBV10-1; clone_size: many; j_call: TRBJ2-2; cdr3_nt: TGCGCCAGCAGCTTACAGGTCGCGGGCACCGGGGAGCTGTTTTTT; cdr3_aa: CASSLQVAGTGELFF
d_call: -; v_call: TRBV28; clone_size: many; j_call: TRBJ1-2; cdr3_nt: TGTGCCAGCAGTACCGGCGCCAGTAGGAGCTATGGCTACACCTTC; cdr3_aa: CASSTGASRSYGYTF
d_call: -; v_call: TRBV7-2; clone_size: few; j_call: TRBJ2-5; cdr3_nt: TGTGCCAGCAGCTTAGTAGGAGGGAGGGAGACCCAGTACTTC; cdr3_aa: CASSLVGGRETQYF
d_call: -; v_call: TRBV5-1; clone_size: many; j_call: TRBJ1-2; cdr3_nt: TGTGCCAGCAGTAGTAACTATGGCTACACCTTC; cdr3_aa: CASSSNYGYTF
d_call: TRBD2; v_call: TRBV2; clone_size: many; j_call: TRBJ2-1; cdr3_nt: TGTGCCAGCCGGCTAGCGGGGGCGGTTGAGCAGTTCTTC; cdr3_aa: CASRLAGAVEQFF
d_call: -; v_call: TRBV20-1; clone_size: many; j_call: TRBJ1-5; cdr3_nt: TGCAGTGCTAGAGCCCCGGGAGCGAACAATCAGCCCCAGCATTTT; cdr3_aa: CSARAPGANNQPQHF
d_call: -; v_call: TRBV20-1; clone_size: few; j_call: TRBJ1-3; cdr3_nt: TGCAGTGCCCCTACTGGCACGGACAGTGGAAACACCATATATTTT; cdr3_aa: CSAPTGTDSGNTIYF
d_call: -; v_call: TRBV19; clone_size: -; j_call: TRBJ1-1; cdr3_nt: TGTGCCAGTAGTACCCACCTCCCGGGCGGGAACACTGAAGCTTTCTTT; cdr3_aa: CASSTHLPGGNTEAFF
d_call: TRBD1; v_call: TRBV28; clone_size: many; j_call: TRBJ2-2; cdr3_nt: TGTGCCAGCACTTCCCGGGACAGAGGTCCCGGGGAGCTGTTTTTT; cdr3_aa: CASTSRDRGPGELFF
d_call: TRBD2; v_call: TRBV20-1; clone_size: many; j_call: TRBJ2-1; cdr3_nt: TGCAGTGCAACGACTAGCGGGAGGGCCGATGAGCAGTTCTTC; cdr3_aa: CSATTSGRADEQFF
d_call: -; v_call: TRBV7-9; clone_size: few; j_call: TRBJ2-1; cdr3_nt: TGTGCCAGCAGCCCGAGGCTGGATGAGCAGTTCTTC; cdr3_aa: CASSPRLDEQFF
d_call: TRBD2; v_call: TRBV20-1; clone_size: many; j_call: TRBJ2-7; cdr3_nt: TGCAGTGCTAGAGACAACCTAGCGGGAAACTCCTACGAGCAGTACTTC; cdr3_aa: CSARDNLAGNSYEQYF
d_call: TRBD1; v_call: TRBV20-1; clone_size: many; j_call: TRBJ1-4; cdr3_nt: TGCAGTGCTAGAGATTGGGGACAGTCTGATGAAAAACTGTTTTTT; cdr3_aa: CSARDWGQSDEKLFF
d_call: -; v_call: TRBV4-1; clone_size: -; j_call: TRBJ1-4; cdr3_nt: TGCGCCAGCAGTCCCAAGAGAGACGGGGCTGAAGAACTGTTTTTT; cdr3_aa: CASSPKRDGAEELFF
d_call: -; v_call: TRBV24-1; clone_size: many; j_call: TRBJ1-2; cdr3_nt: TGTGCCACCAGTGATTCTGTCCGGGACTATGGCTACACCTTC; cdr3_aa: CATSDSVRDYGYTF
d_call: TRBD1; v_call: TRBV20-1; clone_size: few; j_call: TRBJ1-1; cdr3_nt: TGCAGTGCTCCCCGGCAGGGGGAGGCTGAAGCTTTCTTT; cdr3_aa: CSAPRQGEAEAFF
d_call: -; v_call: TRBV30; clone_size: few; j_call: TRBJ1-3; cdr3_nt: TGTGCCTGGACCCGCGGGTCTCGCTCTGGAAACACCATATATTTT; cdr3_aa: CAWTRGSRSGNTIYF
d_call: TRBD1; v_call: TRBV6-2/TRBV6-3; clone_size: -; j_call: TRBJ2-5; cdr3_nt: TGTGCCAGCAGTTACGGAGGGACAGGGACCTTCCAAGAGACCCAGTACTTC; cdr3_aa: CASSYGGTGTFQETQYF
d_call: TRBD1; v_call: TRBV19; clone_size: -; j_call: TRBJ1-5; cdr3_nt: TGTGCCAGTAGCTACAGGGGTCATCAGCCCCAGCATTTT; cdr3_aa: CASSYRGHQPQHF
d_call: -; v_call: TRBV29-1; clone_size: many; j_call: TRBJ2-1; cdr3_nt: TGCAGCGTTGTAGGGCCCGGCAATGAGCAGTTCTTC; cdr3_aa: CSVVGPGNEQFF
d_call: TRBD1; v_call: TRBV5-1; clone_size: many; j_call: TRBJ2-1; cdr3_nt: TGCGCCAGCAGCTTGGTGCAGGGGGCGTATGAGCAGTTCTTC; cdr3_aa: CASSLVQGAYEQFF
d_call: -; v_call: TRBV27; clone_size: many; j_call: TRBJ1-5; cdr3_nt: TGTGCCAGCACCAGAGAACAAGGGTCGGTTCGCAATCAGCCCCAGCATTTT; cdr3_aa: CASTREQGSVRNQPQHF
d_call: -; v_call: TRBV5-1; clone_size: -; j_call: TRBJ2-3; cdr3_nt: TGCGCCAGCAGCCTGGAGGGGGACAGAACAGATACGCAGTATTTT; cdr3_aa: CASSLEGDRTDTQYF
d_call: TRBD1; v_call: TRBV6-5; clone_size: many; j_call: TRBJ1-1; cdr3_nt: TGTGCCAGCATTCAGACAGGGGGCTCCACTGAAGCTTTCTTT; cdr3_aa: CASIQTGGSTEAFF
d_call: TRBD2; v_call: TRBV7-2; clone_size: many; j_call: TRBJ2-3; cdr3_nt: TGTGCCAGCAGCCTCGCTAGCGGGGATACAGATACGCAGTATTTT; cdr3_aa: CASSLASGDTDTQYF
d_call: -; v_call: TRBV7-9; clone_size: many; j_call: TRBJ1-5; cdr3_nt: TGTGCCAGCAGCTTAGCGCTGGATGGGCCCCAGCATTTT; cdr3_aa: CASSLALDGPQHF
d_call: -; v_call: TRBV20-1; clone_size: many; j_call: TRBJ1-1; cdr3_nt: TGCAGTGCTCTGGGTGACACTGAAGCTTTCTTT; cdr3_aa: CSALGDTEAFF
d_call: -; v_call: TRBV5-5; clone_size: few; j_call: TRBJ1-5; cdr3_nt: TGTGCCAGCAGCGACAGGACGGGCAATCAGCCCCAGCATTTT; cdr3_aa: CASSDRTGNQPQHF
d_call: TRBD1; v_call: TRBV25-1; clone_size: many; j_call: TRBJ1-5; cdr3_nt: TGTGCCAGCAGCAGGGGGCGAGATCAGCCCCAGCATTTT; cdr3_aa: CASSRGRDQPQHF
d_call: -; v_call: TRBV7-2; clone_size: many; j_call: TRBJ1-5; cdr3_nt: TGTGCCAGCAGCTTAGCGCGCCCTCAGCCCCAGCATTTT; cdr3_aa: CASSLARPQPQHF
d_call: TRBD2; v_call: TRBV6-2/TRBV6-3; clone_size: many; j_call: TRBJ2-1; cdr3_nt: TGTGCCAGCAGTTACAGCGCGGCGGGGGTCCCTTACAATGAGCAGTTCTTC; cdr3_aa: CASSYSAAGVPYNEQFF
d_call: TRBD1; v_call: TRBV13; clone_size: many; j_call: TRBJ2-4; cdr3_nt: TGTGCCAGCAGCCTAAATGCAGGGGGATGGAACATTCAGTACTTC; cdr3_aa: CASSLNAGGWNIQYF
d_call: -; v_call: TRBV20-1; clone_size: many; j_call: TRBJ2-1; cdr3_nt: TGCAGTGCTAGAGATAGTGGCGGGCGACTTAATGAGCAGTTCTTC; cdr3_aa: CSARDSGGRLNEQFF
d_call: TRBD1; v_call: TRBV7-2; clone_size: -; j_call: TRBJ1-3; cdr3_nt: TGTGCCAGCAGAAGGGACAGGGGGCCTGGAAACACCATATATTTT; cdr3_aa: CASRRDRGPGNTIYF
d_call: -; v_call: TRBV5-5; clone_size: many; j_call: TRBJ2-1; cdr3_nt: TGTGCCAGCAGCTTGGCCCTCCGGCGAGAGCTCCATGAGCAGTTCTTC; cdr3_aa: CASSLALRRELHEQFF
d_call: -; v_call: TRBV20-1; clone_size: many; j_call: TRBJ1-1; cdr3_nt: TGCAGTGCTAGGGGAGGGAACACTGAAGCTTTCTTT; cdr3_aa: CSARGGNTEAFF
d_call: -; v_call: TRBV5-1; clone_size: many; j_call: TRBJ2-5; cdr3_nt: TGCGCCAGCAGCTTGGTTAGGGAAGGTACAGAGACCCAGTACTTC; cdr3_aa: CASSLVREGTETQYF